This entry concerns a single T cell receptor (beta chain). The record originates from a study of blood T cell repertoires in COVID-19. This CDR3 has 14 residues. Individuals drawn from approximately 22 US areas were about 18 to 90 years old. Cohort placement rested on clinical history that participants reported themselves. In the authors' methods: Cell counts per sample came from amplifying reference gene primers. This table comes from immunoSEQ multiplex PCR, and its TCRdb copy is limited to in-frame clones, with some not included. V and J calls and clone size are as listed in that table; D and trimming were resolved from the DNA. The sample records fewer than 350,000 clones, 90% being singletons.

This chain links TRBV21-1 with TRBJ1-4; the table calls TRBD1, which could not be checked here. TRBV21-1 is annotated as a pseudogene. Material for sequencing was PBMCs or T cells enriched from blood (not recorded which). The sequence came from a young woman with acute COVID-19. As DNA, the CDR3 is TGTGCCAGCAGCGGGGCAGATGGTAGGGAAAAACTGTTTTTT. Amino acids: CASSGADGREKLFF.